Shown below are 21 T cell receptor beta chains from a single sample sequenced in a study of OX40 agonist ivuxolimab in advanced cancers. TCRdb keeps only in-frame clones here, not all; method: immunoSEQ multiplex PCR. Among 15,000 to 20,000 clones listed, roughly 84% were seen once. This specimen consisted of CD4+ or CD8+ T cells sorted from blood, obtained in a trial of the OX40 agonist ivuxolimab. Receptor source: an adult with an advanced solid tumor such as melanoma, head and neck, liver or kidney cancer.

The chain employs TRBV19 and TRBJ2-5, with D maybe TRBD2 (5 bases). CDR1 LNHDA and CDR2 SQIVND come from the germline V gene (reference sequence). The CDR3 extends over 13 amino acids. Trimming removed 4 bases at V and 7 bases at J, with 13 bases between. CDR3 bases: TGTGCCAGTAGTACCCTAGCCCCAGGGACCCAGTACTTC. This sequence encodes CASSTLAPGTQYF.

The chain combines TRBV28 with TRBJ2-5, with 8 bases fitting TRBD1. The CDR3 loop spans 15 amino acids. V shed 8 bases, J shed 1 base, and the junction held 9 bases outside the gene matches. From germline, CDR1 is MDHEN and CDR2 SYDVKM. Here the CDR3 reads CASLRTGHRQETQYF. The CDR3 DNA reads as TGTGCCAGCCTGCGGACAGGGCACCGCCAAGAGACCCAGTACTTC.

The chain joins TRBV6-5 to TRBJ2-1; TRBD2 aligns across 8 bases. The CDR3 has 15 amino acids. The germline gives CDR1 MNHEY, CDR2 SVGAGI. Trimming at V came to 0 bases and at J to 4 bases, leaving 2 bases not matched to a gene. The CDR3 DNA reads TGTGCCAGCAGTTACTCGGGGACTAGGTACAATGAGCAGTTCTTC. This sequence encodes CASSYSGTRYNEQFF.

The genes are TRBV7-3 and TRBJ2-3; 11 bases are a match to TRBD1. Trimming removed 5 bases from V and 1 base from J; junction bases left unmatched: 11. Per germline, CDR1 SGHTA and CDR2 FQGTGA. This CDR3 has 18 amino acids. Here the CDR3 reads CASSPDPRTGGGTDTQYF. CDR3 bases: TGTGCCAGCAGCCCCGACCCCCGGACAGGGGGCGGCACAGATACGCAGTATTTT.

The J gene is TRBJ2-7, the V gene TRBV21-1; the D call in the table, TRBD1, was not verified against the DNA. TRBV21-1 is annotated as a pseudogene. The CDR3 spans 15 residues. The CDR3 bases are TGTGCCAGCAGAAATAGAGGGGGCGACTCCTACGAGCAGTACTTC. Translating gives CASRNRGGDSYEQYF.

The gene calls are TRBV19 and TRBJ2-1; no reliable D call. V was trimmed by 6 bases and J by 9 bases, leaving 9 bases between them. The CDR3 has 11 amino acids. CDR1 and CDR2 (germline): LNHDA, SQIVND (reference sequence). This CDR3 is CASSPGREQFF. Written as DNA, the CDR3 is TGTGCCAGTAGCCCCGGGCGTGAGCAGTTCTTC.

V gene TRBV4-1 combines with J gene TRBJ1-2; 8 positions agree with TRBD1. The CDR3 totals 16 residues. Trimming at V came to 0 bases and at J to 4 bases, leaving 7 bases not matched to a gene. The germline V gene encodes CDR1 MGHRA and CDR2 YSYEKL. The CDR3 sequence is CASSQEAGGAGYGYTF. The CDR3 DNA is TGCGCCAGCAGCCAAGAGGCAGGGGGCGCGGGCTATGGCTACACCTTC.

The chain uses TRBV4-1 and TRBJ2-7, with D hard to call. The germline gives CDR1 MGHRA, CDR2 YSYEKL. Trimming took 1 base from V and 0 from J, leaving 10 bases between them. The CDR3 length is 15 residues. CDR3 sequence reads: CASSQAPSFSYEQYF. CDR3 sequence (DNA): TGCGCCAGCAGCCAAGCACCGTCCTTCTCCTACGAGCAGTACTTC.

J is TRBJ2-7 and V is TRBV7-8; a possible D gene is TRBD1 (6 bases). V was shortened by 5 bases and J by 0 bases, with 8 bases between the two germline ends. The CDR3 loop spans 13 amino acids. Germline-derived CDR1 and CDR2 are SGHVS and FQNEAQ. This chain's CDR3 is CASSPTGSYEQYF. CDR3 coding DNA: TGTGCCAGCAGCCCGACAGGCTCCTACGAGCAGTACTTC.

The genes are TRBV11-2 and TRBJ1-4; TRBD1 agrees at 9 bases. CDR3 length equals 14 residues. Germline values: CDR1 SGHAT, CDR2 FQNNGV. J was trimmed by 6 bases and V by 5 bases; bases with no gene match: 4. CDR3 region: CASSPGDRDEKLFF. CDR3 coding DNA: TGTGCCAGCAGCCCGGGGGACAGGGATGAAAAACTGTTTTTT.

V and J are TRBV27 and TRBJ2-4; D unclear. The germline V and J ends were trimmed by 5 bases and 2 bases, with 16 bases remaining between them. The CDR3 runs to 16 residues. In germline, CDR1 is MNHEY, CDR2 SMNVEV (reference sequence). CDR3 residues: CASSPNTVGSKNIQYF. The CDR3 nucleotides read TGTGCCAGCAGTCCGAACACGGTCGGGTCCAAAAACATTCAGTACTTC.

The J gene is TRBJ1-2, the V gene TRBV27; D might be TRBD1 (5 bases). In germline, CDR1 is MNHEY, CDR2 SMNVEV (reference sequence). Deletions cut 7 bases from V and 6 bases from J, with 15 bases between. CDR3 length: 13 amino acids. The CDR3 region has the DNA TGTGCCAGCACCATTAGGGGAATCGATGGCTACACCTTC. Translated: CASTIRGIDGYTF.

CDR3 amino acids: CASSQERGATEAFF. Here the CDR3 DNA reads TGTGCCAGCAGCCAAGAGAGAGGGGCAACTGAAGCTTTCTTT. The V call is TRBV4-2, the J call TRBJ1-1; D is perhaps TRBD1 (5 bases). Looked up from germline, CDR1 is LGHNA and CDR2 is YNFKEQ. V was shortened by 0 bases and J by 5 bases, with 10 bases between the two germline ends. This CDR3 has 14 amino acids.

The J gene is TRBJ1-3, the V gene TRBV28; 12 bases are shared with TRBD1. Per the germline V gene, CDR1 is MDHEN and CDR2 is SYDVKM. V shed 10 bases, J shed 0 bases, and the junction held 10 bases outside the gene matches. The CDR3 spans 17 residues. CDR3 loop: CATSGTGGPLSGNTIYF. The CDR3 nucleotides are TGTGCCACCTCCGGGACAGGGGGCCCCCTCTCTGGAAACACCATATATTTT.

V and J are TRBV5-4 and TRBJ2-7, with 11 bases matching TRBD1. Germline assignment: CDR1 SGHNT and CDR2 YYREEE (reference sequence). Trimming at V came to 4 bases and at J to 3 bases, leaving 12 bases not matched to a gene. This CDR3 region has 17 residues. The CDR3 DNA follows: TGTGCCAGCAGCCAAGAACCTCGGGACAGGGGGTACTACGAGCAGTACTTC. Translation gives CASSQEPRDRGYYEQYF. Together with reference TRBV5-4 and TRBJ2-7, the CDR3 gives the full variable domain: ETGVTQSPTHLIKTRGQQVTLRCSSQSGHNTVSWYQQALGQGPQFIFQYYREEENGRGNFPPRFSGLQFPNYSSELNVNALELDDSALYLCASSQEPRDRGYYEQYFGPGTRLTVT.

The chain links TRBV18 to TRBJ1-2; the D is unclear. V was clipped by 1 base and J by 0 bases, with 9 bases between them. From germline, CDR1 is KGHSH and CDR2 LQKENI. This CDR3 has 15 amino acids. The CDR3 spells CASSPRVDPNYGYTF. In DNA, the CDR3 is TGTGCCAGCTCACCACGCGTGGATCCTAACTATGGCTACACCTTC.

The chain links TRBV14 to TRBJ2-7; D is uncertain. Deletions cut 6 bases from V and 5 bases from J, with 17 bases between. CDR1 and CDR2 from the germline V gene are SGHDN and FVKESK. The CDR3 is 14 amino acids. The CDR3 sequence is CASSFGSFGDEQYF. CDR3 nucleotide sequence: TGTGCCAGCAGTTTCGGGTCTTTCGGTGACGAGCAGTACTTC.

The V and J genes are TRBV5-6 and TRBJ1-3; TRBD1 is a possible D gene (6 bases). CDR3 length: 17 amino acids. Between the trimmed V and J ends, which lost 2 bases and 1 base, there was a span of 16 bases. Germline CDR1 SGHDT, CDR2 YYEEEE. The CDR3 spells CASSFGLSGDSGNTIYF. The CDR3 DNA sequence: TGTGCCAGCAGCTTCGGACTTTCAGGGGATTCTGGAAACACCATATATTTT.

The chain couples TRBV20-1 to TRBJ1-2; D gene ambiguous. Trimming removed 3 bases from V and 5 bases from J, with 7 bases in between. Germline lookup yields CDR1 DFQATT and CDR2 SNEGSKA (reference sequence). This CDR3 spans 11 amino acids. CDR3 bases: TGCAGTGCTAGTCAACAATATGGCTACACCTTC. It codes for CSASQQYGYTF.

In regard to this clone: One base separates it from a far larger clone, so it is likely a read error. V gene TRBV28 combines with J gene TRBJ2-1, with 7 bases fitting TRBD1. After removal of 8 bases from V and 4 bases from J, the junction contained 17 bases not matched to a gene. CDR1 and CDR2 (germline): MDHEN, SYDVKM. The CDR3 runs to 17 residues. The chain's CDR3 is CASCSGEGTRGYNEQFF. The CDR3 coding sequence is TGTGCCAGCTGTTCTGGAGAGGGGACCAGGGGGTACAATGAGCAGTTCTTC.

V and J are TRBV7-9 and TRBJ1-2; D not resolved. The CDR3 has 13 amino acids. The germline V gene has CDR1 SEHNR and CDR2 FQNEAQ (reference sequence). V lost 3 bases and J 9 bases, leaving 14 bases between the germline ends. DNA of the CDR3: TGTGCCAGCAGCTTTCAGTGGATCCCCCGCTACACCTTC. This encodes CASSFQWIPRYTF.